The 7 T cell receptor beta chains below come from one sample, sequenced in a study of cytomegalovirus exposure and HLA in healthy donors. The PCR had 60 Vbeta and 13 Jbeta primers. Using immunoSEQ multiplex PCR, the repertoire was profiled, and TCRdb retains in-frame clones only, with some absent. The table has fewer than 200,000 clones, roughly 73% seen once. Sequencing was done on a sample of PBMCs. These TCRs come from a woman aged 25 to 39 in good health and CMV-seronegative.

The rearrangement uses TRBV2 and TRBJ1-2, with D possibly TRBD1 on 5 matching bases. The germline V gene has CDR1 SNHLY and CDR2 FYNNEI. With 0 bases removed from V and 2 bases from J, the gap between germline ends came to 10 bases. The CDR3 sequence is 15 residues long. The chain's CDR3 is CASSEARQRNYGYTF. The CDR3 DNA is TGTGCCAGCAGTGAAGCGCGACAGCGAAACTATGGCTACACCTTC. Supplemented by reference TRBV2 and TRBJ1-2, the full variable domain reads EPEVTQTPSHQVTQMGQEVILRCVPISNHLYFYWYRQILGQKVEFLVSFYNNEISEKSEIFDDQFSVERPDGSNFTLKIRSTKLEDSAMYFCASSEARQRNYGYTFGSGTRLTVV.

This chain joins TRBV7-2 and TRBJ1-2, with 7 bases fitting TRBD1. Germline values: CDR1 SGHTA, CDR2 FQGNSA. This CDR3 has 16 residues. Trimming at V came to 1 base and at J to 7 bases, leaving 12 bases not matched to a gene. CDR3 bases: TGTGCCAGCAGCTTAGGCCGAACAGGGGTGAAGGGTGGCTACACCTTC. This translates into CASSLGRTGVKGGYTF.

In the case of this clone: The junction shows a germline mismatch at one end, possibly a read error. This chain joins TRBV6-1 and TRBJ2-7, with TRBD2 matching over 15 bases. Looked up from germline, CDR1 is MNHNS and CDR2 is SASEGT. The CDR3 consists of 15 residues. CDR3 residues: CASSDTPGLAGGTYF. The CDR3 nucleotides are TGTGCCAGCAGTGATACTCCGGGACTAGCGGGAGGCACCTATTTC.

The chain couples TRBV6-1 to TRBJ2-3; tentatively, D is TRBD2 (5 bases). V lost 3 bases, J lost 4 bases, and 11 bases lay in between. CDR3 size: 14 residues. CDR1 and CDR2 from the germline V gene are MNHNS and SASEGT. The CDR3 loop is CASSDGRAADTQYF. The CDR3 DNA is TGTGCCAGCAGTGATGGGCGGGCGGCAGATACGCAGTATTTT.

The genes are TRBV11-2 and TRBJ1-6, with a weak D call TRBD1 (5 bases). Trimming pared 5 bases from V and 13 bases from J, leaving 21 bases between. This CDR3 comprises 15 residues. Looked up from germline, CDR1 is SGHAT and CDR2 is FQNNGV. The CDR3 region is CASSRTDTTNSPLHF. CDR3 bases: TGTGCCAGCAGCCGGACGGACACAACGAACTCGCCCCTCCACTTT.

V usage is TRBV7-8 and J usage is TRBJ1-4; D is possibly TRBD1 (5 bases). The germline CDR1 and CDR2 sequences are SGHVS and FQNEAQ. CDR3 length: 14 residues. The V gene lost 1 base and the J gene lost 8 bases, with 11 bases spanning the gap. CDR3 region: CASSLVGGLEKLFF. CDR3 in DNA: TGTGCCAGCAGCTTAGTCGGGGGACTAGAAAAACTGTTTTTT.

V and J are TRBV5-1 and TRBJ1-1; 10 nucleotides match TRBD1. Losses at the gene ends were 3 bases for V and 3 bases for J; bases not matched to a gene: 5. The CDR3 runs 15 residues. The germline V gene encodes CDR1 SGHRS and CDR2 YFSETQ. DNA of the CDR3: TGCGCCAGCAGCTCAGACAGGGGGCTATACACTGAAGCTTTCTTT. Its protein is CASSSDRGLYTEAFF.